The clone carrying this T cell receptor beta chain appeared many times. The data originate from a study of T-cell reconstitution after alpha-beta-depleted transplantation in children. The TCRbeta library was prepared with unique molecular identifiers. TCRdb analysed the PCR reads with MiXCR anew, one entry per CDR3 protein. The table has hundreds of thousands of distinct CDR3 sequences, around 18% seen once. The V end lost 1 base, the J end lost 5 bases, and 17 bases lay between the germline ends. The CDR3 loop spans 16 amino acids. From germline, CDR1 is SGHTA and CDR2 FQGTGA. The sample in question was PBMCs from the stem cell graft donor, obtained from the stem cell graft. This chain connects TRBV7-3 to TRBJ2-5; D uncertain. The sequence was collected from a human donor who donated a stem cell graft to a child with acute lymphoblastic leukemia. In nucleotides, the CDR3 is TGTGCCAGCAGCTTAAGGGGTCGTGTATCCAGGGAGACCCAGTACTTC. Its protein product is CASSLRGRVSRETQYF.